The clone carrying this TCR beta chain was detected only a few times. No antigen is known for it. The sample comes from a study of identical twins. After template switching added a universal primer site, the resulting cDNA carried unique molecular identifiers. Each CDR3 protein gets one entry after TCRdb re-called the 5' RACE reads with MiXCR. The sample has around 1.7 million distinct CDR3 sequences, roughly 35% seen once. Study-wide results and caveats: Invariant MAIT and iNKT cells could partly confound zero-insertion analyses. Compared with unrelated sharing, twin-shared out-of-frame alpha sequences had more low-probability sequences. A lower insertion count was a feature of abundant cord blood beta clonotypes, with no such feature in memory repertoires.

Trimming cost V 5 bases and J 4 bases, with 15 bases left between them. Looked up from germline, CDR1 is DFQATT and CDR2 is SNEGSKA (reference sequence). The CDR3 contains 14 residues. The material sequenced was cord blood. This chain joins TRBV20-1 and TRBJ2-1; D gene uncertain. The origin of this receptor is a newborn girl in good health. The CDR3 nucleotides are TGCAGTGCTGCCAACAAGGTCCCTTACAATGAGCAGTTCTTC. Protein product: CSAANKVPYNEQFF.